The clone carrying this T cell receptor (beta chain) was found many times. These data come from a study of kidney transplant recipient with SARS-CoV-2 infection. MiXCR was run by TCRdb on the reads, yielding one entry per CDR3 protein. The sample carries fewer than 250,000 distinct CDR3 sequences, more than 25% recorded once. V gave up 6 bases and J gave up 4 bases; unmatched junction bases: 8. This CDR3 is 15 amino acids long. Germline CDR1 LGHNA, CDR2 YSLEER. The chain has TRBV4-3 and TRBJ1-5; 8 bases align to TRBD1. Material: a blood sample, obtained at baseline and on day 111 from a kidney transplant recipient. The receptor's source is a male patient in his thirties who had COVID-19 and was a kidney transplant recipient. Some T cells may be the graft donor's. CDR3 sequence reads: CASRLARTGNQPQHF. Written as DNA, the CDR3 is TGCGCCAGCAGGCTTGCCAGGACAGGGAATCAGCCCCAGCATTTT.